This T cell receptor beta chain is from a study of synovial regulatory T cells in juvenile arthritis. In the case of this clone: Its antigen is currently unknown.

Sequencing was performed with immunoSEQ multiplex PCR; in TCRdb, only in-frame clones are kept and a portion is missing. This repertoire includes about 6,400 clones. Patients had median age about 11 years, range about 2.3-22.9. This CDR3 is 13 amino acids long. DNA for this receptor is not on file. CDR1 is LNHDA and CDR2 is SQIVND in the germline V gene (reference sequence). Study-wide results and limits: Largely private between patients, iaTreg TCR repertoires showed partial overlap with synovial Teff and blood CPL repertoires. Compared with other blood Treg cells, inflammation-associated Treg cells had reduced TCR diversity. iaTreg cells shared more CDR3 sequences with synovial Tregs than other blood Tregs did.

This receptor was obtained from a donor younger than 30 with juvenile idiopathic arthritis. This rearrangement joins TRBV19 to TRBJ1-2; TCRdb gives TRBD1 as the D gene, but with no DNA this cannot be confirmed. Source material: Treg cells from blood. The subset denotes: remaining (HLA-DR-negative) circulating blood Treg cells. The CDR3 loop is CASSTQGAYGYTF.